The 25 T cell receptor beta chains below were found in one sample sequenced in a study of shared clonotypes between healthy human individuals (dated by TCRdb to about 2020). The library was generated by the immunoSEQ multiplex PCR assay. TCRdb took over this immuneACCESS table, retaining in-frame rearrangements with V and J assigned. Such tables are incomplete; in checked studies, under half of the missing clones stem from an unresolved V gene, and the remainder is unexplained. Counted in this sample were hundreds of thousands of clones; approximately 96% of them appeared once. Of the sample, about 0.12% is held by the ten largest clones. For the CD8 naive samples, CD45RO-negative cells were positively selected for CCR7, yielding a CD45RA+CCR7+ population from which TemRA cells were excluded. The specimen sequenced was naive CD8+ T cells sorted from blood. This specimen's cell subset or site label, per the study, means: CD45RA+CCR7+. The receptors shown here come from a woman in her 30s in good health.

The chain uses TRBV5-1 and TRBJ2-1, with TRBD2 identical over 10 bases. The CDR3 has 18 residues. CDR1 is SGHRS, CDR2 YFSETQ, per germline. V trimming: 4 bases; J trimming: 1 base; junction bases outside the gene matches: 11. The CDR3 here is CASSRSPQLAGSYNEQFF. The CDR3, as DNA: TGCGCCAGCAGCCGAAGCCCCCAACTAGCGGGATCCTACAATGAGCAGTTCTTC.

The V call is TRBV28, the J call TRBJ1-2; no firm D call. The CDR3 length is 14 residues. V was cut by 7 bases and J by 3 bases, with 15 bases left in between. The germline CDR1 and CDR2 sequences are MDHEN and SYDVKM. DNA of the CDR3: TGTGCCAGCACCCAGAGGCCGGTAGACTATGGCTACACCTTC. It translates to CASTQRPVDYGYTF.

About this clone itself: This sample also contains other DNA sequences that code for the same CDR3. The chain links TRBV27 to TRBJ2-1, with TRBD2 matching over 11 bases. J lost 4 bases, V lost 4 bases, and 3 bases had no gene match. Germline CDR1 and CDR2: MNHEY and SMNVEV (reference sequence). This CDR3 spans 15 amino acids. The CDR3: CASSSGTSGYNEQFF. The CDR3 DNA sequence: TGTGCCAGCAGTTCCGGGACTAGCGGTTACAATGAGCAGTTCTTC.

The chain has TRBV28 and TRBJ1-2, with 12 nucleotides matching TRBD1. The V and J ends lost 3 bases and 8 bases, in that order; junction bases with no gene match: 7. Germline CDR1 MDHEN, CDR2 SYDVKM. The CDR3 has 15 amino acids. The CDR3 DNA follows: TGTGCCAGCAGTTTTAGGGGACAGGGGGCCTCAGGCTACACCTTC. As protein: CASSFRGQGASGYTF.

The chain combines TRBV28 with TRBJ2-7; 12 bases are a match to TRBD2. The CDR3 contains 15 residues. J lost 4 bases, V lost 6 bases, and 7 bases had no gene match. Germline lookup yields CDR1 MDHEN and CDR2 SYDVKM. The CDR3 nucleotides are TGTGCCAGCAGCCGCTGGACTAGCGGGGAGTACGAGCAGTACTTC. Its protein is CASSRWTSGEYEQYF.

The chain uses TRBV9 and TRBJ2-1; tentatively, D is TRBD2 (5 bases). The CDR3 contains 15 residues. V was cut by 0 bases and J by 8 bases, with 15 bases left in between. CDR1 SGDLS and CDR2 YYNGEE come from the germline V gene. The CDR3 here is CASSVEEGLGYEQFF. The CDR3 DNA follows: TGTGCCAGCAGCGTAGAAGAGGGTCTGGGGTATGAGCAGTTCTTC.

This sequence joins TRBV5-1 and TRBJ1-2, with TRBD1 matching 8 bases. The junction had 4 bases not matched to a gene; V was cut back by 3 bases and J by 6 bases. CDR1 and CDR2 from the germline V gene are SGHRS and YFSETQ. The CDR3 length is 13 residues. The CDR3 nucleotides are TGCGCCAGCAGCTCGACAGGGGACAATGGCTACACCTTC. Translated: CASSSTGDNGYTF.

CDR3 region: CASSEYPGINYGYTF. The CDR3 nucleotides read TGTGCCAGCAGTGAATACCCGGGCATTAACTATGGCTACACCTTC. This chain links TRBV6-4 with TRBJ1-2, with D unclear. Germline CDR1 and CDR2: MRHNA and SNTAGT. The CDR3 is made up of 15 amino acids. V gave up 3 bases and J gave up 1 base, with 12 bases separating them.

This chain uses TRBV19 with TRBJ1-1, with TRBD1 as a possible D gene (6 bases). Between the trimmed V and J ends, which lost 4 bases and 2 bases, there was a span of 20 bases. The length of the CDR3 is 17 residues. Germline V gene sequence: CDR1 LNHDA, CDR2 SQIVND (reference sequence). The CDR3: CASSTSPRKGTNTEAFF. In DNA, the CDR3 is TGTGCCAGTAGTACCTCCCCGCGGAAAGGGACAAACACTGAAGCTTTCTTT.

Here the CDR3 reads CASSVDPGATYEQYF. The DNA of the CDR3 is TGTGCCAGCAGCGTAGACCCGGGGGCGACCTACGAGCAGTACTTC. The chain employs TRBV9 and TRBJ2-7; possibly TRBD1 or TRBD2 for D (6 bases each). Trimming removed 0 bases at V and 2 bases at J, with 12 bases between. Germline V gene data show CDR1 as SGDLS and CDR2 as YYNGEE. CDR3 length: 15 residues.

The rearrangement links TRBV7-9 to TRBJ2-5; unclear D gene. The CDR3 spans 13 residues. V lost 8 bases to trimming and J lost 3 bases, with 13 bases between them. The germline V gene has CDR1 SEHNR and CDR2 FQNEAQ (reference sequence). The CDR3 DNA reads TGTGCCAGCCGACCATCCGGAAAAGAGACCCAGTACTTC. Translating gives CASRPSGKETQYF.

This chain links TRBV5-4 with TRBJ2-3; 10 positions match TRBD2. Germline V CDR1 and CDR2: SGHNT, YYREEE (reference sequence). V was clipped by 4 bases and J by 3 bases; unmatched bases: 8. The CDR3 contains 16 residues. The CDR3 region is CASSEKAGGLTDTQYF. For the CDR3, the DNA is TGTGCCAGCAGCGAAAAAGCGGGAGGGTTAACAGATACGCAGTATTTT.

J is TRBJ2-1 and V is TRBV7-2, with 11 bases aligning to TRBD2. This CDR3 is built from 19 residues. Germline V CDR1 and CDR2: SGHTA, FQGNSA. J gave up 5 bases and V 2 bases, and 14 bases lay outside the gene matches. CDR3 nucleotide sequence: TGTGCCAGCAGCTTACTCCACTCCTTAGCGGGAGGGCCCAACAATGAGCAGTTCTTC. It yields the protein CASSLLHSLAGGPNNEQFF.

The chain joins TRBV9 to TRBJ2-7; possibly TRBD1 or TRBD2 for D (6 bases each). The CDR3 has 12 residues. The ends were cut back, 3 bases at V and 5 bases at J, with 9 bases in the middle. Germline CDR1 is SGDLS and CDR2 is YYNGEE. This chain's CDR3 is CASSDGGNEQYF. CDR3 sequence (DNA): TGTGCCAGCAGCGACGGGGGCAACGAGCAGTACTTC.

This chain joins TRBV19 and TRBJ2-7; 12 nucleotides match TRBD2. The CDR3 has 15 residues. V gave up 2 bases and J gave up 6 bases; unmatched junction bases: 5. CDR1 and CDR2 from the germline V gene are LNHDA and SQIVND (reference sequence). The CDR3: CASSIRLAGAVEQYF. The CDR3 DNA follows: TGTGCCAGTAGTATAAGACTAGCGGGAGCCGTCGAGCAGTACTTC. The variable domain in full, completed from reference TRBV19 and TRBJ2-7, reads DGGITQSPKYLFRKEGQNVTLSCEQNLNHDAMYWYRQDPGQGLRLIYYSQIVNDFQKGDIAEGYSVSREKKESFPLTVTSAQKNPTAFYLCASSIRLAGAVEQYFGPGTRLTVT.

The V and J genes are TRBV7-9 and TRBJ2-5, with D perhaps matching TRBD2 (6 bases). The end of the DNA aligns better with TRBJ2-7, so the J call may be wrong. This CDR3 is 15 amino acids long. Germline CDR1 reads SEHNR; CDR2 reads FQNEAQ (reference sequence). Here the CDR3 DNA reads TGTGCCAGCAGCCGCGAGGGAGGCGACCCCTACGAGCAGTACTTC. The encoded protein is CASSREGGDPYEQYF.

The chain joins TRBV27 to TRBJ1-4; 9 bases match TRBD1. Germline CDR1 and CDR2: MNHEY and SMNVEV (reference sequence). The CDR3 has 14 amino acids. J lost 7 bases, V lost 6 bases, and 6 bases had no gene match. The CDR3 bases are TGTGCCAGCAGCTGGACAGGGGCTGGTGAAAAACTGTTTTTT. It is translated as CASSWTGAGEKLFF.

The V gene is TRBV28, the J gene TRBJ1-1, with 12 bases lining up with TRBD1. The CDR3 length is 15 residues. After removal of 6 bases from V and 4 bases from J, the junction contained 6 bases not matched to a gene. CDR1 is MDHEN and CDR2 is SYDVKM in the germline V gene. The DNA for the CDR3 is TGTGCCAGCAGGGGGACAGGGGGCTGGGTCACTGAAGCTTTCTTT. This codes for CASRGTGGWVTEAFF.

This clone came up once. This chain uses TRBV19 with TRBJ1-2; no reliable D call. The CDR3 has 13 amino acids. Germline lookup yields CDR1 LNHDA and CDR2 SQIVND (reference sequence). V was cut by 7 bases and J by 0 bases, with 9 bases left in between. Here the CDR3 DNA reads TGTGCCAGTAATACCGACCCTAACTATGGCTACACCTTC. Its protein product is CASNTDPNYGYTF.

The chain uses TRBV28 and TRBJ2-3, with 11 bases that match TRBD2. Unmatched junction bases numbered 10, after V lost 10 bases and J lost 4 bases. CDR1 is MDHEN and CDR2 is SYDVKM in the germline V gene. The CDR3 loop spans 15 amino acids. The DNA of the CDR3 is TGTGCCATAGGAGAACTAGCGGGAGACTCAGATACGCAGTATTTT. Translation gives CAIGELAGDSDTQYF.

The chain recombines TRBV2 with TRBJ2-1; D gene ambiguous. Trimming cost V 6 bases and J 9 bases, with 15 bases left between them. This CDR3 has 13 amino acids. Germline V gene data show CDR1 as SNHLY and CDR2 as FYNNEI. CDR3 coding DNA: TGTGCCAGCAGCCAGATCATTTCCGGTGAGCAGTTCTTC. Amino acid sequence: CASSQIISGEQFF.

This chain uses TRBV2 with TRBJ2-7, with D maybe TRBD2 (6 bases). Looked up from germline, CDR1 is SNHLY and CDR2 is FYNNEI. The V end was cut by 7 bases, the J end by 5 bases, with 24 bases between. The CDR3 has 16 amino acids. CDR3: CASTLSREVTFDEQYF. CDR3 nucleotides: TGTGCCAGCACCCTAAGTAGGGAGGTGACTTTCGACGAGCAGTACTTC. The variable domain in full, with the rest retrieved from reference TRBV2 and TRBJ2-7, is EPEVTQTPSHQVTQMGQEVILRCVPISNHLYFYWYRQILGQKVEFLVSFYNNEISEKSEIFDDQFSVERPDGSNFTLKIRSTKLEDSAMYFCASTLSREVTFDEQYFGPGTRLTVT.

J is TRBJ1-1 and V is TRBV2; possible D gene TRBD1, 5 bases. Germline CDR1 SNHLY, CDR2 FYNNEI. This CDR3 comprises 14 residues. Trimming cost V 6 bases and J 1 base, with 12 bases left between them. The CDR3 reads CASSPSRGNTEAFF. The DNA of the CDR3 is TGTGCCAGCAGCCCCTCGAGGGGGAACACTGAAGCTTTCTTT.

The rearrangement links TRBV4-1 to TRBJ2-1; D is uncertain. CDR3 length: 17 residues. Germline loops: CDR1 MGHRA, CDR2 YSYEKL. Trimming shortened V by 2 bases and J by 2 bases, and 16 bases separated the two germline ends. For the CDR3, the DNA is TGCGCCAGCAGCCAATTAACGCCTCAAAGCACCTACAATGAGCAGTTCTTC. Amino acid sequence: CASSQLTPQSTYNEQFF.

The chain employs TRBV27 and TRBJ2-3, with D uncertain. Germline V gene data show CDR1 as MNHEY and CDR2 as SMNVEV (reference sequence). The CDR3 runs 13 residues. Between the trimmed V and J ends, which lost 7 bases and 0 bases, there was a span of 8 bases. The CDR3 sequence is CASNERSTDTQYF. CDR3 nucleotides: TGTGCCAGCAACGAAAGGAGCACAGATACGCAGTATTTT.